Each of the 28 T cell receptor beta chains below was sequenced from the same sample in a study of low-dose radiotherapy and immunotherapy resistance in tumors (dated 2022 in TCRdb). Interpreted using the paper, the time point label stands for: after trial treatment. Read against the paper, the sample's treatment or condition label means: LDRT plus nivolumab, ipilimumab, low-dose cyclophosphamide and aspirin (RACIN trial). For sequencing, an Illumina HiSeq 2500 was employed. Superscript III and a set of TRAV- and TRBV-specific primers were used to synthesize first-strand cDNA, so that both TCRalpha and TCRbeta chains were covered. TCRs were amplified for about 19 PCR cycles with Phusion, using a constant-region primer paired with the adapter attached to the V primers. The public sequencing data were trimmed at Q25 with fastp and processed into clonotypes with MiXCR by TCRdb, which kept only in-frame beta chains. Merged by CDR3 protein, the rows form single entries marked with the most common genes and DNA. For this sample there are some 100,000 distinct CDR3 sequences; roughly 20% appear just once. 4.1% of the sample rests with the top ten.

Source: PBMCs, taken after low-dose radiotherapy plus immunotherapy. The receptors derive from a male donor with prostate cancer.

This clonotype has ten or more counts. J is TRBJ2-5 and V is TRBV5-4; 7 bases align to TRBD1. CDR1 and CDR2 (germline): SGHNT, YYREEE (reference sequence). V lost 4 bases, J lost 4 bases, and 7 bases stayed unmatched. The CDR3 contains 14 residues. The CDR3 region has the DNA TGTGCCAGCAGCAGAGACAGGGTCCCAGAGACCCAGTACTTC. As protein: CASSRDRVPETQYF.

This clonotype appeared many times. The chain uses TRBV5-4 and TRBJ1-5; 7 bases fit TRBD1. Germline CDR1 and CDR2: SGHNT and YYREEE (reference sequence). The CDR3 has 12 amino acids. After removal of 4 bases from V and 10 bases from J, the junction contained 5 bases not matched to a gene. CDR3 protein: CASSPGGRPQHF. Here the CDR3 DNA reads TGTGCCAGCAGCCCAGGGGGGCGACCCCAGCATTTT.

The rearrangement joins TRBV2 to TRBJ2-3; D is unresolved. CDR3 length: 14 amino acids. With 3 bases removed from V and 5 bases from J, the gap between germline ends came to 12 bases. CDR1 and CDR2 (germline): SNHLY, FYNNEI. The CDR3 sequence: CASSEAWARDTQYF. In DNA, the CDR3 is TGTGCCAGCAGTGAGGCGTGGGCACGAGATACGCAGTATTTT.

This clonotype showed up many times. V usage is TRBV29-1 and J usage is TRBJ2-7; tentative D call: TRBD2 (7 bases). CDR3 length: 14 residues. Germline lookup yields CDR1 SQVTM and CDR2 ANQGSEA. V shed 1 base and J shed 0 bases, with 10 bases lying between them. The CDR3 DNA is TGCAGCGTTGAAGTGCGGGGGCACTCCTACGAGCAGTACTTC. Translating it yields CSVEVRGHSYEQYF.

This clonotype was counted ten times or more. This sequence joins TRBV19 and TRBJ2-2; 9 bases are a match to TRBD1. Germline V gene lookup returns CDR1 LNHDA and CDR2 SQIVND (reference sequence). The V segment lost 6 bases and the J segment 3 bases; nucleotides outside the gene matches: 5. The CDR3 has 15 residues. The CDR3 region is CASRSQGADTGELFF. The CDR3 DNA sequence: TGTGCCAGTAGGTCACAGGGGGCCGACACCGGGGAGCTGTTTTTT.

This clonotype was counted many times. The V and J genes are TRBV4-1 and TRBJ2-5; a weak D match, TRBD2 (6 bases). V gave up 0 bases and J gave up 4 bases, with 12 bases separating them. CDR3 length: 15 amino acids. The V gene's germline CDR1 is MGHRA and CDR2 YSYEKL. CDR3 residues: CASSQDWRGRETQYF. For the CDR3, the DNA is TGCGCCAGCAGCCAAGATTGGAGGGGAAGAGAGACCCAGTACTTC.

Ten or more counts support this clonotype. The V and J genes are TRBV7-2 and TRBJ2-5; D remains unclear. The CDR3 spans 12 residues. From germline, CDR1 is SGHTA and CDR2 FQGNSA. Deletions cut 5 bases from V and 5 bases from J, with 9 bases between. The CDR3, as DNA: TGTGCCAGCAGCCCAACATGGGAGACCCAGTACTTC. As protein: CASSPTWETQYF. Full variable domain (remainder filled in from reference TRBV7-2 and TRBJ2-5): GAGVSQSPSNKVTEKGKDVELRCDPISGHTALYWYRQSLGQGLEFLIYFQGNSAPDKSGLPSDRFSAERTGGSVSTLTIQRTQQEDSAVYLCASSPTWETQYFGPGTRLLVL.

This clonotype appeared many times. The chain uses TRBV19 and TRBJ1-5; weak D call: TRBD1 (5 bases). V was cut by 3 bases and J by 3 bases, with 9 bases left in between. This CDR3 has 14 residues. Germline loops: CDR1 LNHDA, CDR2 SQIVND (reference sequence). The chain's CDR3 is CASSITGDNQPQHF. CDR3 in DNA: TGTGCCAGTAGTATCACGGGGGACAATCAGCCCCAGCATTTT. The variable domain in full, completed from reference TRBV19 and TRBJ1-5, reads DGGITQSPKYLFRKEGQNVTLSCEQNLNHDAMYWYRQDPGQGLRLIYYSQIVNDFQKGDIAEGYSVSREKKESFPLTVTSAQKNPTAFYLCASSITGDNQPQHFGDGTRLSIL.

The sample holds a few counts of this clonotype. A much larger clone lies a single base off, so this may be a read error. The genes are TRBV25-1 and TRBJ2-2, with TRBD2 identical over 14 bases. This CDR3 comprises 17 residues. The germline CDR1 and CDR2 sequences are MGHDK and SYGVNS. The CDR3 sequence: CASSPTGLAGDTGELSF. CDR3 nucleotide sequence: TGTGCCAGCAGTCCAACGGGACTAGCGGGGGACACCGGGGAGCTGTCTTTT.

Ten or more counts support this clonotype. The chain joins TRBV7-6 to TRBJ2-2; maybe TRBD1 (7 bases). Germline V gives CDR1 SGHVS, CDR2 FNYEAQ. This CDR3 region has 16 residues. V was trimmed by 3 bases and J by 1 base, leaving 12 bases between them. The CDR3 bases are TGTGCCAGCAGCTTGCAGGGGGGTCAGAACACCGGGGAGCTGTTTTTT. Its protein is CASSLQGGQNTGELFF.

This clonotype was seen repeatedly, ten times or more. The rearrangement links TRBV6-5 to TRBJ2-2; 8 bases match TRBD1. The CDR3 runs 18 residues. Germline V gene data show CDR1 as MNHEY and CDR2 as SVGAGI. The V gene end was trimmed by 0 bases and the J gene end by 5 bases; junction bases not matched to a gene: 11. The DNA of the CDR3 is TGTGCCAGCAGTTACTCTATCTTGACAGGGGTTTTAACCGGGGAGCTGTTTTTT. Translating it yields CASSYSILTGVLTGELFF.

In this sample, this clonotype turned up a few times. The chain links TRBV7-3 to TRBJ2-3; 14 bases agree with TRBD2. The CDR3 is 17 amino acids. From germline, CDR1 is SGHTA and CDR2 FQGTGA. V lost 6 bases and J lost 5; bases outside the gene matches: 10. The CDR3 reads CASSPQTSGGALDTQYF. Written as DNA, the CDR3 is TGTGCCAGCAGTCCCCAGACTAGCGGGGGGGCCTTAGATACGCAGTATTTT.

This clonotype has only a few counts. The rearrangement joins TRBV5-1 to TRBJ2-5, with 9 bases aligning to TRBD1. Germline-derived CDR1 and CDR2 are SGHRS and YFSETQ. This CDR3 region has 14 residues. Germline trimming cut 5 bases from V and 1 base from J; bases unmatched to any gene: 3. The CDR3, as DNA: TGCGCCAGCAGTGGGGACAGGGTCCAAGAGACCCAGTACTTC. It codes for CASSGDRVQETQYF.

Ten or more counts support this clonotype. In DNA form, the CDR3 reads TGCGCCAGCAGCTTACGGGGAGGCCGGCCTGAAGCTTTCTTT. It codes for CASSLRGGRPEAFF. The rearrangement links TRBV5-1 to TRBJ1-1; D is unresolved. V shed 2 bases and J shed 6 bases, with 14 bases lying between them. CDR3 size: 14 residues. CDR1 and CDR2 (germline): SGHRS, YFSETQ.

There are many counts of this clonotype. The V gene is TRBV6-1, the J gene TRBJ1-6; no reliable D call. The CDR3 runs 13 residues. V shed 3 bases and J shed 9 bases, with 9 bases lying between them. Germline-derived CDR1 and CDR2 are MNHNS and SASEGT. The CDR3 protein is CASSEDGRSPLHF. Written as DNA, the CDR3 is TGTGCCAGCAGTGAGGATGGGCGTTCACCCCTCCACTTT.

The table lists this clonotype with many counts. V is TRBV19 and J is TRBJ1-1, with a possible D match to TRBD1 (5 bases). Trimming removed 6 bases at V and 4 bases at J, with 12 bases between. This CDR3 region has 13 residues. Germline assignment: CDR1 LNHDA and CDR2 SQIVND (reference sequence). CDR3 residues: CASRYQGTTEAFF. DNA of the CDR3: TGTGCCAGTAGATACCAAGGGACCACTGAAGCTTTCTTT. Full variable domain (outside the CDR3, taken from reference TRBV19 and TRBJ1-1): DGGITQSPKYLFRKEGQNVTLSCEQNLNHDAMYWYRQDPGQGLRLIYYSQIVNDFQKGDIAEGYSVSREKKESFPLTVTSAQKNPTAFYLCASRYQGTTEAFFGQGTRLTVV.

This clonotype was counted many times. The chain carries TRBV6-5 and TRBJ2-7; 8 bases match TRBD1. Trimming cost V 7 bases and J 0 bases; bases outside gene matches: 5. Germline V CDR1 and CDR2: MNHEY, SVGAGI. This CDR3 spans 14 amino acids. The CDR3 is CASKGQASSYEQYF. DNA of the CDR3: TGTGCCAGCAAGGGACAGGCAAGCTCCTACGAGCAGTACTTC.

V and J are TRBV14 and TRBJ2-4, with a tentative D call TRBD1 (6 bases). Looked up from germline, CDR1 is SGHDN and CDR2 is FVKESK. There are 18 residues in the CDR3. V was pared by 0 bases and J by 5 bases, with 20 bases between. CDR3 nucleotide sequence: TGTGCCAGCAGCCAAGATCATTCAGGGGTTTATGGGCAAAACATTCAGTACTTC. Translation gives CASSQDHSGVYGQNIQYF.

This clonotype was observed many times. This sequence joins TRBV12-5 and TRBJ1-5, with no clear D. This CDR3 comprises 16 residues. V lost 5 bases and J 5 bases, leaving 19 bases between the germline ends. Germline V gives CDR1 LGHNT, CDR2 FRNRAP. For the CDR3, the DNA is TGTGCTAGTGGTCCCCCGGGGTTCGGTGGCGATCAGCCCCAGCATTTT. It yields the protein CASGPPGFGGDQPQHF.

This clonotype was counted ten times or more. This rearrangement joins TRBV4-1 to TRBJ2-3; D is unresolved. In germline, CDR1 is MGHRA, CDR2 YSYEKL. Trimming stripped 0 bases from V and 3 bases from J, with 10 bases between. The CDR3 has 15 residues. The CDR3: CASSQDFDRTDTQYF. The CDR3 DNA sequence: TGCGCCAGCAGCCAAGATTTTGATCGGACAGATACGCAGTATTTT.

This clonotype was seen repeatedly, ten times or more. The gene calls are TRBV11-2 and TRBJ2-3; tentatively, D is TRBD1 (5 bases). With 7 bases removed from V and 4 bases from J, the gap between germline ends came to 21 bases. Germline V CDR1 and CDR2: SGHAT, FQNNGV. The CDR3 totals 16 residues. Written as DNA, the CDR3 is TGTGCCAGCACCCCGGACCCAGTTAGCAGGGCAGATACGCAGTATTTT. Encoded protein: CASTPDPVSRADTQYF.

With regard to this clonotype: The likely explanation is a read error, given a far larger clone one base away. The rearrangement uses TRBV5-5 and TRBJ1-5, with D perhaps matching TRBD1 (5 bases). Germline CDR1 reads SGHKS; CDR2 reads YYEKEE (reference sequence). CDR3 size: 13 residues. Here the CDR3 reads CASSFQGSQSQHF. CDR3 in DNA: TGTGCCAGCAGCTTCCAGGGCTCTCAGTCCCAGCATTTT.

This clonotype was recorded many times. This chain connects TRBV19 to TRBJ2-7, with D perhaps matching TRBD1 (6 bases). Trimming took off 6 bases at V and 0 bases at J, with 12 bases between the two ends. The length of the CDR3 is 14 residues. CDR1 is LNHDA and CDR2 is SQIVND in the germline V gene (reference sequence). As DNA, the CDR3 is TGTGCCAGTAGCGACCGGGACACCTCCTACGAGCAGTACTTC. This encodes CASSDRDTSYEQYF.

This clonotype was recorded once. A far bigger clonotype differs at one base, so this is likely a read error. V usage is TRBV11-2 and J usage is TRBJ2-5; the D is unclear. The CDR3 loop spans 16 amino acids. Germline V CDR1 and CDR2: SGHAT, FQNNGV. V lost 0 bases and J lost 11, with 22 bases in between. CDR3 nucleotide sequence: TGTGCCAGCAGCTTAGACGCCTCCCAAGTATTGGGTGAGCAGTACTTC. Protein product: CASSLDASQVLGEQYF.

This clonotype has a count of ten or more. This chain joins TRBV5-1 and TRBJ2-7; 7 bases map to TRBD2. With V trimmed by 0 bases and J by 7 bases, 7 bases remained unmatched. The CDR3 is made up of 14 amino acids. Germline V gives CDR1 SGHRS, CDR2 YFSETQ. DNA of the CDR3: TGCGCCAGCAGCTTGGTCCCCAGCGGGGAAGAGCAGTACTTC. It translates to CASSLVPSGEEQYF.

This clonotype was seen ten or more times. V and J are TRBV7-3 and TRBJ2-2; 7 nucleotides agree with TRBD1. CDR3 length: 14 residues. The V gene's germline CDR1 is SGHTA and CDR2 FQGTGA. V lost 4 bases to trimming and J lost 3 bases; unmatched junction nucleotides: 2. The CDR3 region has the DNA TGTGCCAGCAGCTCCCAGGGGGACACCGGGGAGCTGTTTTTT. This codes for CASSSQGDTGELFF. Variable domain in full (rest from reference TRBV7-3 and TRBJ2-2): GAGVSQTPSNKVTEKGKYVELRCDPISGHTALYWYRQSLGQGPEFLIYFQGTGAADDSGLPNDRFFAVRPEGSVSTLKIQRTERGDSAVYLCASSSQGDTGELFFGEGSRLTVL.

Regarding this clonotype: A far larger clone is one base from this, pointing to a likely read error. This rearrangement joins TRBV3-1 to TRBJ2-3; 11 bases match TRBD2. The germline gives CDR1 LGHDT, CDR2 YNNKEL (reference sequence). The trim removed 3 bases at V and 4 bases at J, leaving 3 bases unmatched. CDR3 length equals 15 residues. The DNA for the CDR3 is TGTGCCAGCAGCCATGGACTAGCGGGCGCAGATACGCAGTATTTT. Protein: CASSHGLAGADTQYF.

This clonotype was recorded many times. J is TRBJ2-5 and V is TRBV15, with TRBD2 identical over 8 bases. Germline loops: CDR1 LNHNV, CDR2 YYDKDF (reference sequence). V lost 0 bases to trimming and J lost 7 bases; unmatched junction nucleotides: 7. The CDR3 is 15 amino acids. In nucleotides, the CDR3 is TGTGCCACCAGCAGAGATAGCGGGGACGGGGCGACCCAGTACTTC. Translation gives CATSRDSGDGATQYF.